This T cell receptor (beta chain) was documented in a study of CD8+ T cells in alopecia areata. Notes on the study in general: When scalp samples are sequenced, resident alphabeta T cells of normal skin are also captured. Clarity of TCR sharing across patients fell short of that in mice, possibly HLA-related.

This clone was observed a handful of times. As yet, its antigen is unknown. RNA was isolated and reverse transcribed to cDNA, the sequencing template. Some clones are missing from TCRdb's copy, which holds only in-frame ones; the method was immunoSEQ multiplex PCR. The sample has 120,000 to 150,000 clones; 62% are singletons. V dropped 6 bases and J dropped 3; count of bases not matched to a gene: 9. Per germline, CDR1 MNHNY and CDR2 SVGAGI (reference sequence). CDR3 length: 16 residues. PBMC-derived CD4+ and CD8+ T cells were sorted. The chain carries TRBV6-6 and TRBJ2-2, with 8 bases that match TRBD2. The sample consisted of CD8+ T cells sorted from blood. This TCR was sampled from a human donor in good health. CDR3 sequence: CASRPVAGRDTGELFF. The CDR3 DNA reads TGTGCCAGCAGACCCGTAGCGGGACGTGACACCGGGGAGCTGTTTTTT.